The 15 T cell receptor beta chains given below trace back to one sample, sequenced in a study of blood T cell repertoires in COVID-19. The assay was immunoSEQ multiplex PCR, and TCRdb's table has in-frame clones only and misses some. This table holds a few hundred thousand clones, 80% to 90% found once. Sample: PBMCs or T cells enriched from blood (not recorded which). Source of these receptors: a woman between 50 and 59 years old who had recovered from COVID-19.

The J gene is TRBJ1-1, the V gene TRBV19; tentative D call: TRBD1 (6 bases). The CDR3 consists of 14 residues. V was cut by 6 bases and J by 1 base, with 12 bases left in between. Germline CDR1 is LNHDA and CDR2 is SQIVND (reference sequence). For the CDR3, the DNA is TGTGCCAGTAGACGCCAAGGGGGGAACACTGAAGCTTTCTTT. Amino acid sequence: CASRRQGGNTEAFF.

This chain links TRBV10-3 with TRBJ2-3; TRBD2 might be the D (7 bases). Trimming stripped 5 bases from V and 0 bases from J, with 12 bases between. CDR1 is ENHRY, CDR2 SYGVKD, per germline. The CDR3 is 15 amino acids. Here the CDR3 reads CAISLGGGSTDTQYF. Here the CDR3 DNA reads TGTGCCATCAGTCTAGGGGGGGGGAGCACAGATACGCAGTATTTT.

The J gene is TRBJ1-1, the V gene TRBV7-9; D unclear. The CDR3 is 15 amino acids. Trimming removed 0 bases at V and 9 bases at J, with 17 bases between. Germline V lookup: CDR1 SEHNR, CDR2 FQNEAQ (reference sequence). The CDR3 DNA follows: TGTGCCAGCAGCTTAGCGCGAGGGAGAAACCAGAAAGCTTTCTTT. Translating gives CASSLARGRNQKAFF.

This clone was observed a single time. The genes are TRBV27 and TRBJ1-1; TRBD1 matches 12 bases. J lost 8 bases, V lost 3 bases, and 22 bases had no gene match. Looked up from germline, CDR1 is MNHEY and CDR2 is SMNVEV (reference sequence). This CDR3 contains 20 residues. The CDR3 reads CASSFFTSGTGGWGIQEAFF. In nucleotides, the CDR3 is TGTGCCAGCAGTTTTTTTACCTCCGGGACAGGGGGCTGGGGTATTCAGGAAGCTTTCTTT.

This chain connects TRBV28 to TRBJ2-7; D gene uncertain. CDR1 and CDR2 (germline): MDHEN, SYDVKM. The CDR3 sequence is 12 residues long. Trimming removed 5 bases from V and 6 bases from J, with 11 bases in between. The CDR3 loop is CASSPSVGEQYF. CDR3 DNA: TGTGCCAGCAGTCCCTCGGTTGGCGAGCAGTACTTC. The full variable domain, its missing parts supplied by reference TRBV28 and TRBJ2-7, is DVKVTQSSRYLVKRTGEKVFLECVQDMDHENMFWYRQDPGLGLRLIYFSYDVKMKEKGDIPEGYSVSREKKERFSLILESASTNQTSMYLCASSPSVGEQYFGPGTRLTVT.

The chain carries TRBV27 and TRBJ1-4, with 10 bases lining up with TRBD1. J lost 5 bases, V lost 6 bases, and 0 bases had no gene match. The germline V gene has CDR1 MNHEY and CDR2 SMNVEV (reference sequence). This CDR3 has 13 amino acids. CDR3 DNA: TGTGCCAGCAGGGACAGGGGGAATGAAAAACTGTTTTTT. Residues: CASRDRGNEKLFF.

The V call is TRBV5-1, the J call TRBJ2-2; 7 bases are a match to TRBD1. Trimming cost V 6 bases and J 4 bases; bases outside gene matches: 6. The CDR3 spans 14 residues. Germline V lookup: CDR1 SGHRS, CDR2 YFSETQ. The CDR3 loop is CASNSPGGTGELFF. In DNA form, the CDR3 reads TGCGCCAGCAACTCGCCAGGGGGCACCGGGGAGCTGTTTTTT. The whole variable domain, remainder taken from reference TRBV5-1 and TRBJ2-2, is KAGVTQTPRYLIKTRGQQVTLSCSPISGHRSVSWYQQTPGQGLQFLFEYFSETQRNKGNFPGRFSGRQFSNSRSEMNVSTLELGDSALYLCASNSPGGTGELFFGEGSRLTVL.

The chain carries TRBV3-1 (or the pseudogene TRBV3-2) and TRBJ2-5; 7 bases map to TRBD2. The V gene end was trimmed by 0 bases and the J gene end by 1 base; junction bases not matched to a gene: 8. This CDR3 region has 17 residues. Germline CDR1 and CDR2: LGHDT and YNNKEL (reference sequence). The CDR3 nucleotides read TGTGCCAGCAGCCAAGAGAGGGATGGCGGGGGCCAAGAGACCCAGTACTTC. Protein product: CASSQERDGGGQETQYF.

The rearrangement uses TRBV18 and TRBJ2-7, with 7 bases aligning to TRBD1. This CDR3 comprises 11 residues. Trimming at V came to 6 bases and at J to 4 bases, leaving 0 bases not matched to a gene. CDR1 and CDR2 (germline): KGHSH, LQKENI. CDR3 DNA sequence: TGTGCCAGCTCCAGGGGGTACGAGCAGTACTTC. As protein: CASSRGYEQYF.

The chain carries TRBV28 and TRBJ1-1; D not resolved. The CDR3 contains 14 residues. Trimming cost V 1 base and J 1 base, with 7 bases left between them. Germline V gene lookup returns CDR1 MDHEN and CDR2 SYDVKM. CDR3 sequence reads: CASSLLQSNTEAFF. The CDR3 DNA sequence: TGTGCCAGCAGTTTATTACAGTCGAACACTGAAGCTTTCTTT.

The chain links TRBV12-5 to TRBJ1-2, with 9 positions matching TRBD1. The CDR3 has 18 residues. With V trimmed by 0 bases and J by 4 bases, 12 bases remained unmatched. CDR1 LGHNT and CDR2 FRNRAP come from the germline V gene. The CDR3 sequence: CASGLVLGGTGYGYGYTF. The CDR3 bases are TGTGCTAGTGGTTTGGTTCTCGGGGGGACAGGGTATGGCTATGGCTACACCTTC.

This chain links TRBV28 with TRBJ1-1; 8 bases line up with TRBD1. V shed 6 bases, J shed 10 bases, and the junction held 10 bases outside the gene matches. The CDR3 contains 13 residues. Germline CDR1 and CDR2: MDHEN and SYDVKM. The CDR3 protein is CASSPGRQGAAFF. In DNA form, the CDR3 reads TGTGCCAGCAGCCCGGGGCGGCAGGGGGCAGCTTTCTTT.

This chain joins TRBV12-5 and TRBJ1-1; TRBD1 matches at 9 bases. Looked up from germline, CDR1 is LGHNT and CDR2 is FRNRAP. V shed 3 bases and J 11 bases; nucleotides not matched to a gene: 4. This CDR3 has 12 residues. CDR3 DNA: TGTGCTAGTGGTTTACCGGGACAGGGTGCTTTCTTT. The encoded protein is CASGLPGQGAFF.

This clone was seen repeatedly, ten times or more. The gene calls are TRBV6-5 and TRBJ2-5; 10 nucleotides match TRBD1. V lost 5 bases to trimming and J lost 4 bases; unmatched junction nucleotides: 4. From germline, CDR1 is MNHEY and CDR2 SVGAGI. The CDR3 spans 14 residues. The CDR3 coding sequence is TGTGCCAGCAGTCTTGGGACAGGGGCAGAGACCCAGTACTTC. Translation: CASSLGTGAETQYF.

The CDR3 sequence is CASSDRQFNSPLHF. CDR3 nucleotides: TGTGCCAGCAGTGATAGACAGTTCAATTCACCCCTCCACTTT. This chain uses TRBV6-1 with TRBJ1-6, with a possible D match to TRBD1 (5 bases). The CDR3 covers 14 residues. Germline V lookup: CDR1 MNHNS, CDR2 SASEGT. Between the trimmed V and J ends, which lost 3 bases and 7 bases, there was a span of 10 bases.